The next 3 T cell receptor beta chains were all read from a single sample in a study of molecular identifiers for immune sequencing clone quantification. From the PCR reads, TCRdb called clonotypes with MiXCR, one entry per CDR3 protein. This sample has over 300,000 distinct CDR3 sequences; about a quarter occur once, and the top ten carry around 0.7%. What was sequenced was naive CD8+ T cells from blood, with Jurkat cell RNA spiked in. Subset here: FACS-sorted CD8+CD4-CCR7+CD45RA+ naive T cells. These receptors all come from a human donor in good health. Some libraries in this study had Jurkat cell RNA spiked in.

This clonotype was seen only a few times. This rearrangement joins TRBV20-1 to TRBJ1-5; D gene uncertain. Germline values: CDR1 DFQATT, CDR2 SNEGSKA (reference sequence). V gave up 0 bases and J gave up 7 bases, with 10 bases separating them. This CDR3 is 13 amino acids long. The chain's CDR3 is CSARDSVYQPQHF. CDR3 nucleotides: TGCAGTGCTAGAGATTCCGTATACCAGCCCCAGCATTTT.

This sequence joins TRBV20-1 and TRBJ2-2; 11 bases align to TRBD1. The CDR3 has 17 amino acids. Germline V lookup: CDR1 DFQATT, CDR2 SNEGSKA (reference sequence). Trimming cost V 0 bases and J 6 bases; bases outside gene matches: 9. The DNA of the CDR3 is TGCAGTGCTAGAGATCATCCCGGGACAGGGGGACCCGGGGAGCTGTTTTTT. This sequence encodes CSARDHPGTGGPGELFF.

V usage is TRBV5-4 and J usage is TRBJ2-5; 7 positions agree with TRBD2. The CDR3 is 14 amino acids. The ends lost 0 bases at V and 4 bases at J; junction bases unmatched: 3. The germline V gene encodes CDR1 SGHNT and CDR2 YYREEE (reference sequence). This chain's CDR3 is CASSLGLALETQYF. CDR3 DNA sequence: TGTGCCAGCAGCTTGGGACTAGCCTTAGAGACCCAGTACTTC.